These 30 T cell receptor beta chains were sequenced from one sample in a study of T cells in tuberculosis. Data came from immunoSEQ multiplex PCR; TCRdb stores just in-frame clones and leaves some out. In the table there are 40,000 to 50,000 clones, 95% of which are singletons. Sequencing used PBMCs. The receptors derive from a donor aged 10-29 years with latent tuberculosis or without tuberculosis infection.

CDR3: CAVGVAGESYGYTF. The CDR3 DNA sequence: TGTGCCGTCGGAGTGGCAGGGGAAAGCTATGGCTACACCTTC. The gene calls are TRBV5-6 and TRBJ1-2, with a tentative D call TRBD1 (6 bases). Germline V gene sequence: CDR1 SGHDT, CDR2 YYEEEE. Trimming left V 10 bases short and J 4 bases short, with 20 bases between. The CDR3 contains 14 residues.

The V and J genes are TRBV10-3 and TRBJ1-5; 10 nucleotides align to TRBD1. The CDR3 consists of 14 residues. The V gene end was trimmed by 10 bases and the J gene end by 3 bases; junction bases not matched to a gene: 6. Germline CDR1 is ENHRY and CDR2 is SYGVKD. The CDR3 bases are TGTGCCACCAAGACAGGGGGCTACAATCAGCCCCAGCATTTT. Its translation is CATKTGGYNQPQHF.

This chain uses TRBV4-2 with TRBJ1-3; 8 bases are shared with TRBD1. The CDR3 has 17 amino acids. The J segment lost 2 bases and the V segment lost 4 bases, leaving 10 bases of the junction unmatched. Germline CDR1 LGHNA, CDR2 YNFKEQ. The DNA for the CDR3 is TGTGCCAGCAGCCGGGGTTTGGGCAGGGGGCCTGGAAACACCATATATTTT. Protein: CASSRGLGRGPGNTIYF.

The rearrangement links TRBV28 to TRBJ1-2, with a tentative D call TRBD1 (5 bases). The CDR3 runs to 14 residues. The V end was cut by 3 bases, the J end by 6 bases, with 14 bases between. The germline V gene has CDR1 MDHEN and CDR2 SYDVKM. The chain's CDR3 is CASSFVGGKNGYTF. The CDR3 DNA follows: TGTGCCAGCAGTTTCGTCGGGGGGAAAAATGGCTACACCTTC.

The chain combines TRBV2 with TRBJ1-2, with TRBD1 identical over 9 bases. Per germline, CDR1 SNHLY and CDR2 FYNNEI. The V gene end was trimmed by 6 bases and the J gene end by 6 bases; junction bases not matched to a gene: 8. This CDR3 spans 14 amino acids. The chain's CDR3 is CASSPDRGPDGYTF. CDR3 bases: TGTGCCAGCAGCCCGGACAGGGGCCCCGATGGCTACACCTTC.

This clone showed up just once. The genes are TRBV7-6 and TRBJ1-6; tentatively, D is TRBD1 (6 bases). V shed 0 bases and J shed 0 bases, with 12 bases lying between them. CDR1 is SGHVS and CDR2 is FNYEAQ in the germline V gene. The CDR3 is 18 amino acids. The CDR3 coding sequence is TGTGCCAGCAGCTTAGCTGGGGGGGCAGGCTCCTATAATTCACCCCTCCACTTT. Its protein is CASSLAGGAGSYNSPLHF.

This clone was seen just once. The chain has TRBV30 and TRBJ1-3; D is unresolved. Trimming removed 4 bases at V and 3 bases at J, with 13 bases between. The CDR3 is 14 residues long. Germline assignment: CDR1 GTSNPN and CDR2 SVGIG (reference sequence). The CDR3 is CAWNTGIDGNTIYF. CDR3 nucleotide sequence: TGTGCCTGGAATACGGGGATTGATGGAAACACCATATATTTT. The whole variable domain, remainder taken from reference TRBV30 and TRBJ1-3, is SQTIHQWPATLVQPVGSPLSLECTVEGTSNPNLYWYRQAAGRGLQLLFYSVGIGQISSEVPQNLSASRPQDRQFILSSKKLLLSDSGFYLCAWNTGIDGNTIYFGEGSWLTVV.

V is TRBV5-1 and J is TRBJ2-1; D is perhaps TRBD1 (6 bases). Per the germline V gene, CDR1 is SGHRS and CDR2 is YFSETQ. This CDR3 comprises 14 residues. V lost 4 bases to trimming and J lost 7 bases, with 15 bases between them. CDR3 loop: CASSPTLTGNEQFF. Written as DNA, the CDR3 is TGCGCCAGCAGCCCGACGCTAACAGGGAATGAGCAGTTCTTC.

This clone was recorded only once. The J gene is TRBJ1-1, the V gene TRBV5-1, with D possibly being TRBD1 (6 bases). The germline gives CDR1 SGHRS, CDR2 YFSETQ. V lost 4 bases, J lost 6 bases, and 25 bases lay in between. The CDR3 length is 17 residues. The CDR3 protein is CASSPGTLLSQAPEAFF. The CDR3 DNA reads TGCGCCAGCAGCCCAGGGACACTCTTAAGTCAGGCCCCTGAAGCTTTCTTT.

The chain recombines TRBV4-1 with TRBJ1-2; D unresolved. This CDR3 comprises 14 residues. Germline CDR1 reads MGHRA; CDR2 reads YSYEKL. V was shortened by 0 bases and J by 0 bases, with 5 bases between the two germline ends. The CDR3 sequence is CASSQDNTNYGYTF. The CDR3, as DNA: TGCGCCAGCAGCCAAGATAACACTAACTATGGCTACACCTTC.

This chain uses TRBV18 with TRBJ1-2; 8 bases align to TRBD1. Trimming removed 2 bases from V and 4 bases from J; junction bases left unmatched: 6. The CDR3 is 15 amino acids. CDR1 is KGHSH, CDR2 LQKENI, per germline. The CDR3 nucleotides are TGTGCCAGCTCACCAGGACGACAGGGGTCCTATGGCTACACCTTC. Its protein is CASSPGRQGSYGYTF.

This chain links TRBV5-5 with TRBJ2-7, with 7 bases fitting TRBD1. With 5 bases clipped from V and 2 bases from J, the junction kept 7 bases outside the gene matches. The CDR3 is made up of 14 amino acids. CDR1 is SGHKS, CDR2 YYEKEE, per germline (reference sequence). CDR3 residues: CASRAGTETYEQYF. DNA for the CDR3: TGTGCCAGCAGGGCCGGGACAGAAACCTACGAGCAGTACTTC.

The rearrangement links TRBV7-9 to TRBJ2-2, with D hard to call. Germline loops: CDR1 SEHNR, CDR2 FQNEAQ (reference sequence). This CDR3 is built from 13 residues. With 6 bases removed from V and 6 bases from J, the gap between germline ends came to 11 bases. The CDR3 DNA sequence: TGTGCCAGCAGGGCGGTCGTGGCCGGGGAGCTGTTTTTT. As protein: CASRAVVAGELFF.

This chain uses TRBV10-2 with TRBJ2-1, with TRBD2 matching over 13 bases. The CDR3 covers 16 residues. With V trimmed by 4 bases and J by 7 bases, 7 bases remained unmatched. The V gene's germline CDR1 is WSHSY and CDR2 SAAADI. The CDR3 sequence is CASSVLAGGLFNEQFF. CDR3 sequence (DNA): TGCGCCAGCAGTGTACTAGCGGGGGGGCTGTTTAATGAGCAGTTCTTC.

A note on this clone: No DNA is shown, since the ends of the CDR3 on it are uncertain; the CDR3 is the one TCRdb lists. V usage is TRBV15 and J usage is TRBJ1-1. The germline V gene has CDR1 LNHNV and CDR2 YYDKDF (reference sequence). The CDR3 spans 16 amino acids, including both terminal residues. CDR3 amino acids: CATSILGGRLNTEAFF.

The CDR3 DNA is TGTGCCAGCAGTGTAGACAGGGCGAACACTGAAGCTTTCTTT. It encodes CASSVDRANTEAFF. V and J are TRBV6-1 and TRBJ1-1; 7 nucleotides match TRBD1. The germline CDR1 and CDR2 sequences are MNHNS and SASEGT. The CDR3 sequence is 14 residues long. The V segment lost 4 bases and the J segment 1 base; nucleotides outside the gene matches: 3.

The chain recombines TRBV2 with TRBJ1-1; 7 bases fit TRBD1. V lost 7 bases to trimming and J lost 5 bases; unmatched junction nucleotides: 4. Germline V gene data show CDR1 as SNHLY and CDR2 as FYNNEI. The CDR3 loop spans 12 amino acids. CDR3 sequence reads: CASNRGQTEAFF. The CDR3 DNA reads as TGTGCCAGCAACAGGGGTCAGACTGAAGCTTTCTTT.

The chain uses TRBV11-2 and TRBJ1-5, with a weak D call TRBD1 (5 bases). CDR1 is SGHAT, CDR2 FQNNGV, per germline. The V and J ends lost 0 bases and 2 bases respectively, with 11 bases between them. This CDR3 contains 16 residues. This CDR3 is CASSLDFRTRNQPQHF. The DNA of the CDR3 is TGTGCCAGCAGCTTAGATTTCCGGACACGCAATCAGCCCCAGCATTTT.

The chain joins TRBV5-1 to TRBJ1-2; D call uncertain. Germline V gene data show CDR1 as SGHRS and CDR2 as YFSETQ. Trimming pared 1 base from V and 0 bases from J, leaving 10 bases between. CDR3 size: 15 residues. CDR3 DNA: TGCGCCAGCAGCTTGACCGGAGAATCTAACTATGGCTACACCTTC. Translating it yields CASSLTGESNYGYTF.

The chain has TRBV6-5 and TRBJ1-5, with 8 positions matching TRBD1. This CDR3 spans 15 amino acids. Germline CDR1 is MNHEY and CDR2 is SVGAGI. Unmatched junction bases numbered 9, after V lost 6 bases and J lost 5 bases. The CDR3 here is CASRAGGRYDQPQHF. The CDR3 DNA reads TGTGCCAGCAGGGCAGGGGGCAGGTATGATCAGCCCCAGCATTTT.

This chain connects TRBV13 to TRBJ2-1; the D gene is possibly TRBD1 (7 bases). This CDR3 has 15 residues. V was trimmed by 7 bases and J by 4 bases, leaving 17 bases between them. The V gene's germline CDR1 is PRHDT and CDR2 FYEKMQ (reference sequence). CDR3 sequence (DNA): TGTGCCAGCAAGCTAGCAGGGGGGAATTACAATGAGCAGTTCTTC. It yields the protein CASKLAGGNYNEQFF.

The rearrangement uses TRBV20-1 and TRBJ2-5; D is perhaps TRBD2 (7 bases). V lost 6 bases to trimming and J lost 12 bases, with 14 bases between them. The length of the CDR3 is 10 residues. From germline, CDR1 is DFQATT and CDR2 SNEGSKA (reference sequence). The CDR3 DNA follows: TGCAGTGCCCCAGTAGGGGGGGAGTACTTC. Translation gives CSAPVGGEYF.

The count of this clone is one. The chain employs TRBV28 and TRBJ1-5; D gene unclear. CDR1 and CDR2 (germline): MDHEN, SYDVKM. CDR3 length equals 13 residues. V shed 3 bases and J shed 8 bases, with 11 bases lying between them. CDR3 bases: TGTGCCAGCAGTTTGACCGGCGAGGAGCCCCAGCATTTT. The encoded protein is CASSLTGEEPQHF.

This clone was counted once. The chain joins TRBV6-1 to TRBJ1-6; 10 bases match TRBD1. CDR3 length: 15 amino acids. V lost 6 bases to trimming and J lost 6 bases; unmatched junction nucleotides: 5. Germline CDR1 is MNHNS and CDR2 is SASEGT. This CDR3 reads CASRGDRGGNSPLHF. CDR3 in DNA: TGTGCCAGCAGAGGGGACAGGGGCGGTAATTCACCCCTCCACTTT.

The chain is built from TRBV28 and TRBJ1-3; 8 positions agree with TRBD1. CDR1 and CDR2 from the germline V gene are MDHEN and SYDVKM. The J segment lost 3 bases and the V segment lost 10 bases, leaving 5 bases of the junction unmatched. The CDR3 is 13 amino acids. CDR3 DNA: TGTGCCACCCAGACAGGGGATGGAAACACCATATATTTT. Amino acid sequence: CATQTGDGNTIYF. The full variable domain, in which reference TRBV28 and TRBJ1-3 provide the parts outside the CDR3, is DVKVTQSSRYLVKRTGEKVFLECVQDMDHENMFWYRQDPGLGLRLIYFSYDVKMKEKGDIPEGYSVSREKKERFSLILESASTNQTSMYLCATQTGDGNTIYFGEGSWLTVV.

The chain carries TRBV2 and TRBJ2-3; no firm D call. Deletions cut 7 bases from V and 4 bases from J, with 12 bases between. CDR1 is SNHLY and CDR2 is FYNNEI in the germline V gene. This CDR3 is built from 13 residues. CDR3 loop: CASTESPPDTQYF. For the CDR3, the DNA is TGTGCCAGCACAGAATCCCCCCCAGATACGCAGTATTTT.

This chain links TRBV6-6 with TRBJ2-3, with TRBD2 identical over 7 bases. J gave up 4 bases and V 7 bases, and 11 bases lay outside the gene matches. This CDR3 is built from 15 residues. Germline CDR1 is MNHNY and CDR2 is SVGAGI (reference sequence). This chain's CDR3 is CASTGLDAGSDTQYF. Written as DNA, the CDR3 is TGTGCCAGCACAGGACTAGACGCCGGGTCAGATACGCAGTATTTT.

The table lists this clone with a count of one. The J gene is TRBJ1-4, the V gene TRBV4-1; D not certain. V was pared by 3 bases and J by 5 bases, with 13 bases between. The germline gives CDR1 MGHRA, CDR2 YSYEKL. This CDR3 is 15 amino acids long. CDR3 residues: CASSQARTVNEKLFF. As DNA, the CDR3 is TGCGCCAGCAGCCAGGCCCGGACTGTAAATGAAAAACTGTTTTTT.

The genes are TRBV28 and TRBJ1-2, with TRBD1 as a possible D gene (6 bases). V dropped 3 bases and J dropped 8 bases, with 19 bases sitting between them. CDR3 size: 15 residues. Germline V lookup: CDR1 MDHEN, CDR2 SYDVKM. The CDR3 is CASSLYREVRLGYTF. The CDR3 DNA reads as TGTGCCAGCAGTTTGTACAGGGAAGTCAGGCTCGGCTACACCTTC.

This chain uses TRBV5-4 with TRBJ1-2, with 9 bases identical to TRBD1. The CDR3 runs 13 residues. The germline V gene has CDR1 SGHNT and CDR2 YYREEE (reference sequence). The trim removed 2 bases at V and 7 bases at J, leaving 3 bases unmatched. CDR3 region: CASSFTGGGGYTF. CDR3 sequence (DNA): TGTGCCAGCAGCTTTACAGGGGGCGGTGGCTACACCTTC.